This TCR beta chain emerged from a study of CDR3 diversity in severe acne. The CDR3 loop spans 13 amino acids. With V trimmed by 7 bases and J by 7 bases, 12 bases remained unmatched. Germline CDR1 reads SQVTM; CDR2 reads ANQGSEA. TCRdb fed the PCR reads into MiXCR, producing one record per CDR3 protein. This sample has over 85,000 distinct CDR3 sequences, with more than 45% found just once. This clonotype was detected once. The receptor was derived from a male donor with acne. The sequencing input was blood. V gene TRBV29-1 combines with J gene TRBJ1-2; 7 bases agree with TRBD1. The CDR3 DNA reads TGCAGCGATGAGGAGACAGGGTCTTCTGGCTACACCTTC. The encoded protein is CSDEETGSSGYTF.